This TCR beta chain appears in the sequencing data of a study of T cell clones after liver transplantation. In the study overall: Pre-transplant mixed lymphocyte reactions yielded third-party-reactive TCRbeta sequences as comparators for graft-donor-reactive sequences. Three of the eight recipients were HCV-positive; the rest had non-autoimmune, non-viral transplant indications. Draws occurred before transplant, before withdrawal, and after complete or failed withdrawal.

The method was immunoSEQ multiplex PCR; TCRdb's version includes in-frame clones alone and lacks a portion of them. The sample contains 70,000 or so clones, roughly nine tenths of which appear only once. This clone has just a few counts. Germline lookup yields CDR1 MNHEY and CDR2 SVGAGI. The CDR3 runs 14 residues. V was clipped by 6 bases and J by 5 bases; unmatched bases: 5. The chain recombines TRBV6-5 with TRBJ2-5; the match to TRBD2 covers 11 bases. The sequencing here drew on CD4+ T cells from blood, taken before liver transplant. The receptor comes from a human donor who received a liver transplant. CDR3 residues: CASRRTSGWETQYF. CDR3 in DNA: TGTGCCAGCAGGAGGACTAGCGGGTGGGAGACCCAGTACTTC.